Presented here are 28 T cell receptor beta chains from one specimen sequenced in a study of blood T cell repertoires in COVID-19. Method: immunoSEQ multiplex PCR; TCRdb's copy keeps in-frame clones and lacks some. The profile covers roughly 69,000 clones, with around 80% appearing a single time and approximately 10% taken by the ten largest. Specimen: peripheral blood. Source of these receptors: a woman in her forties or fifties with acute or convalescent COVID-19.

This sequence joins TRBV3-1 (or the pseudogene TRBV3-2) and TRBJ1-4, with 10 bases aligning to TRBD1. Germline-derived CDR1 and CDR2 are LGHDT and YNNKEL (reference sequence). V lost 0 bases and J lost 9; bases outside the gene matches: 16. This CDR3 has 19 amino acids. The CDR3 bases are TGTGCCAGCAGCCAAGATCCCGGGACAGGGGTTCGCACAGGGAAAAAACTGTTTTTT. Protein sequence: CASSQDPGTGVRTGKKLFF.

This clone appeared a single time. The J gene is TRBJ2-1, the V gene TRBV5-4, with TRBD2 matching over 8 bases. Germline lookup yields CDR1 SGHNT and CDR2 YYREEE (reference sequence). This CDR3 is 15 amino acids long. V shed 3 bases and J 7 bases; nucleotides not matched to a gene: 9. Here the CDR3 DNA reads TGTGCCAGCAGCTCAAGCGCGGGGGGCCATAATGAGCAGTTCTTC. This translates into CASSSSAGGHNEQFF.

This chain uses TRBV4-1 with TRBJ1-2; D remains ambiguous. The V end was cut by 0 bases, the J end by 4 bases, with 12 bases between. Germline CDR1 and CDR2: MGHRA and YSYEKL. The CDR3 consists of 15 residues. The CDR3 sequence: CASSQEPRSVYGYTF. CDR3 in DNA: TGCGCCAGCAGCCAAGAACCTCGGTCGGTCTATGGCTACACCTTC.

This clone was detected a few times. V and J are TRBV5-4 and TRBJ2-7, with a tentative D call TRBD2 (6 bases). V was trimmed by 0 bases and J by 3 bases, leaving 13 bases between them. The CDR3 covers 15 residues. Germline loops: CDR1 SGHNT, CDR2 YYREEE (reference sequence). The CDR3 DNA is TGTGCCAGCAGCTTGGCCGGGGGTAGCTACTACGAGCAGTACTTC. Translation: CASSLAGGSYYEQYF.

The V gene is TRBV6-5, the J gene TRBJ1-2, with a possible D match to TRBD1 (5 bases). The CDR3 sequence is 12 residues long. CDR1 and CDR2 (germline): MNHEY, SVGAGI. V dropped 5 bases and J dropped 5 bases, with 9 bases sitting between them. The CDR3 protein is CASSLQGYGYTF. CDR3 nucleotide sequence: TGTGCCAGCAGTCTGCAGGGTTATGGCTACACCTTC.

This clone occurred a few times. The chain employs TRBV28 and TRBJ2-1, with 7 positions matching TRBD2. CDR1 and CDR2 from the germline V gene are MDHEN and SYDVKM. V shed 6 bases and J 2 bases; nucleotides not matched to a gene: 10. This CDR3 region has 16 residues. The DNA of the CDR3 is TGTGCCAGCAGAGAGGTCGGGGCGGGAGCCTACAATGAGCAGTTCTTC. This codes for CASREVGAGAYNEQFF.

This clone occurred once. The chain links TRBV7-9 to TRBJ1-1, with D possibly TRBD1 on 6 matching bases. Germline lookup yields CDR1 SEHNR and CDR2 FQNEAQ (reference sequence). The CDR3 spans 15 residues. V was shortened by 2 bases and J by 1 base, with 11 bases between the two germline ends. CDR3 sequence reads: CASSLLDSSNTEAFF. CDR3 sequence (DNA): TGTGCCAGCAGCTTACTGGACAGCTCGAACACTGAAGCTTTCTTT.

This sequence joins TRBV18 and TRBJ2-7; TRBD2 agrees at 7 bases. Germline V gene lookup returns CDR1 KGHSH and CDR2 LQKENI. V lost 5 bases to trimming and J lost 0 bases; unmatched junction nucleotides: 7. The CDR3 spans 15 residues. The CDR3 bases are TGTGCCAGCTCATTAGCGGGTGAAAGCTCCTACGAGCAGTACTTC. It encodes CASSLAGESSYEQYF.

The chain has TRBV5-1 and TRBJ1-1; tentative D call: TRBD1 (6 bases). The V end lost 3 bases, the J end lost 5 bases, and 14 bases lay between the germline ends. CDR1 is SGHRS, CDR2 YFSETQ, per germline. The CDR3 runs to 14 residues. CDR3 DNA sequence: TGCGCCAGCAGCTCCGGACCGGACAGAACTGAAGCTTTCTTT. Residues: CASSSGPDRTEAFF.

The chain combines TRBV6-6 with TRBJ2-7; D is ambiguous. Germline V gives CDR1 MNHNY, CDR2 SVGAGI (reference sequence). The CDR3 has 14 amino acids. The V gene lost 4 bases and the J gene lost 0 bases, with 10 bases spanning the gap. CDR3: CASSLTPSSYEQYF. The CDR3 region has the DNA TGTGCCAGCAGTTTAACACCCAGCTCCTACGAGCAGTACTTC.

This rearrangement joins TRBV6-5 to TRBJ1-1, with D perhaps matching TRBD1 (5 bases). The CDR3 spans 12 residues. The V gene lost 6 bases and the J gene lost 6 bases, with 11 bases spanning the gap. Germline loops: CDR1 MNHEY, CDR2 SVGAGI. The CDR3 DNA reads TGTGCCAGCAGGACGACAGCAGCTGAAGCTTTCTTT. It specifies CASRTTAAEAFF.

The J gene is TRBJ2-1, the V gene TRBV11-2, with D possibly TRBD2 on 6 matching bases. The CDR3 consists of 15 residues. Germline V gene sequence: CDR1 SGHAT, CDR2 FQNNGV. V lost 1 base and J 7 bases, leaving 14 bases between the germline ends. The CDR3 protein is CASSLAPGLINEQFF. CDR3 sequence (DNA): TGTGCCAGCAGCTTAGCCCCGGGACTTATAAATGAGCAGTTCTTC.

The rearrangement joins TRBV7-2 to TRBJ1-2; weak D call: TRBD1 (5 bases). The V end was cut by 5 bases, the J end by 4 bases, with 17 bases between. CDR1 SGHTA and CDR2 FQGNSA come from the germline V gene. The CDR3 extends over 15 amino acids. CDR3 DNA sequence: TGTGCCAGCAGCGTAGACAGAGACCTTACCTATGGCTACACCTTC. Amino acids: CASSVDRDLTYGYTF.

This sequence joins TRBV28 and TRBJ1-6; D is uncertain. V was shortened by 9 bases and J by 0 bases, with 12 bases between the two germline ends. Germline CDR1 MDHEN, CDR2 SYDVKM. The CDR3 runs 15 residues. This chain's CDR3 is CASKVASSYNSPLHF. The CDR3 nucleotides read TGTGCCAGTAAAGTAGCCAGCTCCTATAATTCACCCCTCCACTTT. Drawing the rest from reference TRBV28 and TRBJ1-6, the complete variable domain is DVKVTQSSRYLVKRTGEKVFLECVQDMDHENMFWYRQDPGLGLRLIYFSYDVKMKEKGDIPEGYSVSREKKERFSLILESASTNQTSMYLCASKVASSYNSPLHFGNGTRLTVT.

J is TRBJ2-1 and V is TRBV7-8; D gene unclear. Trimming cost V 5 bases and J 6 bases, with 11 bases left between them. The CDR3 contains 13 residues. Germline-derived CDR1 and CDR2 are SGHVS and FQNEAQ. The CDR3 DNA reads TGTGCCAGCAGCACCAAAATGAGCAATGAGCAGTTCTTC. Translation: CASSTKMSNEQFF.

The chain is built from TRBV7-3 and TRBJ2-5, with TRBD2 identical over 7 bases. The germline CDR1 and CDR2 sequences are SGHTA and FQGTGA. The CDR3 runs 15 residues. J gave up 2 bases and V 3 bases, and 6 bases lay outside the gene matches. The CDR3 spells CASSLISGGQETQYF. The DNA of the CDR3 is TGTGCCAGCAGCTTGATTTCCGGGGGGCAAGAGACCCAGTACTTC.

The chain recombines TRBV28 with TRBJ2-1; D call uncertain. CDR1 is MDHEN, CDR2 SYDVKM, per germline. The CDR3 contains 14 residues. Trimming pared 5 bases from V and 4 bases from J, leaving 12 bases between. The CDR3 loop reads CASSRGLVYNEQFF. DNA for the CDR3: TGTGCCAGCAGTAGAGGTTTAGTATACAATGAGCAGTTCTTC.

This chain uses TRBV27 with TRBJ1-5; 12 bases fit TRBD1. V dropped 5 bases and J dropped 7; count of bases not matched to a gene: 9. The CDR3 runs to 16 residues. Germline V gene data show CDR1 as MNHEY and CDR2 as SMNVEV (reference sequence). The CDR3: CASSEAGTGGRQPQHF. The DNA of the CDR3 is TGTGCCAGCAGTGAAGCCGGGACAGGGGGCCGACAGCCCCAGCATTTT.

The V gene is TRBV29-1, the J gene TRBJ1-2; no clear D. V was cut by 4 bases and J by 6 bases, with 9 bases left in between. The CDR3 has 11 residues. CDR1 and CDR2 from the germline V gene are SQVTM and ANQGSEA. CDR3 sequence reads: CSVGEQDGYTF. Written as DNA, the CDR3 is TGCAGCGTTGGCGAGCAAGATGGCTACACCTTC.

This clone was observed a single time. The V call is TRBV5-1, the J call TRBJ2-2; TRBD2 aligns across 10 bases. This CDR3 has 16 residues. Germline trimming cut 1 base from V and 4 bases from J; bases unmatched to any gene: 4. Per germline, CDR1 SGHRS and CDR2 YFSETQ. The CDR3 reads CASSLLAGGITGELFF. Written as DNA, the CDR3 is TGCGCCAGCAGCTTGTTAGCGGGGGGCATCACCGGGGAGCTGTTTTTT.

This sequence joins TRBV7-9 and TRBJ1-1; perhaps TRBD1 as D (5 bases). The germline V and J ends were trimmed by 3 bases and 6 bases, with 20 bases remaining between them. The CDR3 has 16 residues. Germline V CDR1 and CDR2: SEHNR, FQNEAQ (reference sequence). The CDR3 DNA is TGTGCCAGCAGCTTTTACCAGGGCCCCGGGGGATCTGAAGCTTTCTTT. Its protein product is CASSFYQGPGGSEAFF.

The rearrangement links TRBV9 to TRBJ2-1, with 10 bases matching TRBD2. Germline CDR1 SGDLS, CDR2 YYNGEE. V trimming: 3 bases; J trimming: 5 bases; junction bases outside the gene matches: 17. The CDR3 length is 19 residues. The CDR3 region is CASSAGTKLGTSANNEQFF. For the CDR3, the DNA is TGTGCCAGCAGCGCAGGAACAAAATTAGGGACTAGCGCTAACAATGAGCAGTTCTTC.

This chain joins TRBV10-3 and TRBJ2-1; 11 nucleotides line up with TRBD2. V shed 5 bases, J shed 6 bases, and the junction held 9 bases outside the gene matches. Germline V gene data show CDR1 as ENHRY and CDR2 as SYGVKD. The CDR3 covers 16 residues. Written as DNA, the CDR3 is TGTGCCATCAGTCCCGGGACTAGCGGAAGAGGCAATGAGCAGTTCTTC. Its protein product is CAISPGTSGRGNEQFF.

The chain joins TRBV28 to TRBJ2-1; D may be TRBD2 (6 bases). V lost 2 bases and J 10 bases, leaving 6 bases between the germline ends. CDR3 size: 11 residues. Germline V gene lookup returns CDR1 MDHEN and CDR2 SYDVKM. The CDR3 bases are TGTGCCAGCAGTTTAGGGGGGGAGCAGTTCTTC. Protein sequence: CASSLGGEQFF.

The CDR3 coding sequence is TGTGCCAGCAGTTTGCTAGCGGGGGTGCCCTACGAGCAGTACTTC. Its protein is CASSLLAGVPYEQYF. This rearrangement joins TRBV6-5 to TRBJ2-7; TRBD2 aligns across 10 bases. This CDR3 region has 15 residues. Germline V CDR1 and CDR2: MNHEY, SVGAGI. V gave up 4 bases and J gave up 2 bases; unmatched junction bases: 5.

This clone was found a few times. CDR3 region: CASSKGEGSMNTEAFF. CDR3 bases: TGTGCCAGCAGCAAGGGTGAGGGATCCATGAACACTGAAGCTTTCTTT. V usage is TRBV21-1 and J usage is TRBJ1-1. TRBV21-1 is deemed a pseudogene. This CDR3 is 16 amino acids long.

Points on this clone: One end of the junction is discordant with germline, which a read error may explain. The rearrangement links TRBV12-3 or TRBV12-4 to TRBJ1-1, with 7 bases fitting TRBD1. The CDR3 contains 13 residues. CDR3 residues: CASSFRGNTEVFF. DNA of the CDR3: TGTGCCAGCAGTTTCAGGGGGAACACTGAAGTTTTCTTT.

This chain uses TRBV15 with TRBJ2-5; tentative D call: TRBD2 (5 bases). The length of the CDR3 is 12 residues. Germline V gives CDR1 LNHNV, CDR2 YYDKDF (reference sequence). Deletions cut 2 bases from V and 5 bases from J, with 6 bases between. The CDR3 DNA reads TGTGCCACCAGCAGAACGGGGGAGACCCAGTACTTC. Residues: CATSRTGETQYF.